This entry lists 5 T cell receptor beta chains sequenced from one sample in a study of blood T cell repertoires in COVID-19. Clones were read by immunoSEQ multiplex PCR, and TCRdb kept only the in-frame ones, dropping some. Among about 38,000 clones, around 91% were seen once, and the ten largest hold less than 30%. The sequenced material came from peripheral blood. The receptors derive from a man aged 55 to 70 with active or convalescent COVID-19.

The V call is TRBV3-1 (or the pseudogene TRBV3-2), the J call TRBJ2-7; tentatively, D is TRBD2 (6 bases). Germline CDR1 is LGHDT and CDR2 is YNNKEL (reference sequence). The CDR3 has 14 amino acids. V was shortened by 3 bases and J by 6 bases, with 15 bases between the two germline ends. In nucleotides, the CDR3 is TGTGCCAGCAGCCACGGAGCGAATAGCGGCGAGCAGTACTTC. Protein: CASSHGANSGEQYF.

The gene calls are TRBV5-5 and TRBJ2-1; D uncertain. Trimming removed 1 base at V and 5 bases at J, with 10 bases between. This CDR3 is 14 amino acids long. From germline, CDR1 is SGHKS and CDR2 YYEKEE (reference sequence). This chain's CDR3 is CASSLLSGDNEQFF. CDR3 nucleotide sequence: TGTGCCAGCAGCTTGTTAAGTGGAGACAATGAGCAGTTCTTC.

This rearrangement joins TRBV7-9 to TRBJ1-1; D remains ambiguous. Germline CDR1 reads SEHNR; CDR2 reads FQNEAQ (reference sequence). The CDR3 totals 12 residues. Trimming stripped 6 bases from V and 7 bases from J, with 12 bases between. The CDR3: CASSLTSGEAFF. Written as DNA, the CDR3 is TGTGCCAGCAGTCTCACTTCCGGTGAAGCTTTCTTT.

The chain uses TRBV7-2 and TRBJ2-1, with D maybe TRBD1 (5 bases). The CDR3 has 14 residues. The V gene lost 2 bases and the J gene lost 9 bases, with 14 bases spanning the gap. The germline V gene has CDR1 SGHTA and CDR2 FQGNSA. The CDR3 here is CASSLTPWGTEQFF. The CDR3 DNA follows: TGTGCCAGCAGCTTAACCCCTTGGGGCACTGAGCAGTTCTTC.

The chain has TRBV9 and TRBJ1-2; D is uncertain. The CDR3 is made up of 13 amino acids. CDR1 is SGDLS and CDR2 is YYNGEE in the germline V gene. V was clipped by 3 bases and J by 8 bases, with 14 bases between them. DNA of the CDR3: TGTGCCAGCAGCGCCCGGTCCTATGAAGGCTACACCTTC. This sequence encodes CASSARSYEGYTF.